This T cell receptor beta chain came from a study of blood T cell repertoires in COVID-19. Study overall: There were acute and convalescent COVID-19 samples, and they came from the United States, Italy and Spain.

Trimming at V came to 2 bases and at J to 3 bases, leaving 3 bases not matched to a gene. Germline V gene lookup returns CDR1 SGDLS and CDR2 YYNGEE. This CDR3 spans 15 amino acids. Using immunoSEQ multiplex PCR, the repertoire was profiled, and TCRdb retains in-frame clones only, with some absent. The data show approximately 500,000 clones, approximately 83% seen once. V is TRBV9 and J is TRBJ2-1, with 9 bases lining up with TRBD2. The sample was peripheral blood. The sequence derives from a human donor in a cohort sampled during active COVID-19. The DNA of the CDR3 is TGTGCCAGCAGCGTTAGCGGGAGTTACTACAATGAGCAGTTCTTC. Residues: CASSVSGSYYNEQFF.